This T cell receptor (beta chain) was observed in a study of T-cell reconstitution after alpha-beta-depleted transplantation in children. The study, taken as a whole, reports: T cells produced anew were the main source of T-cell counts and diversity one year after transplant.

Preparation of the TCRbeta library used unique molecular identifiers. Each CDR3 protein is one row after TCRdb ran MiXCR on the PCR reads. Of about 980,000 distinct CDR3 sequences in the sample, about 29% were seen once. Worth noting for this clonotype: The antigen is not known.

V gave up 4 bases and J gave up 0 bases; unmatched junction bases: 6. Germline V CDR1 and CDR2: SGHRS, YFSETQ. This CDR3 is 16 amino acids long. The chain carries TRBV5-1 and TRBJ1-3; 8 nucleotides align to TRBD1. Sequencing was performed on PBMCs, mostly from graft donor cells, taken 360 days after TCRalphabeta/CD19-depleted stem cell transplant. This receptor was identified in a boy under two years old who had a stem cell transplant for SCID, so the T cells may come from the graft donor. The CDR3 reads CASSTRDRSSGNTIYF. CDR3 sequence (DNA): TGCGCCAGCAGCACCCGGGACAGGAGCTCTGGAAACACCATATATTTT.